The 30 T cell receptor beta chains in this list originate from one sample, sequenced in a study of T cells in Graves' hyperthyroidism and ophthalmopathy. The investigators amplified TCR beta CDR3 regions from RNA transcripts. TCR CDR3 underwent first-round RT-PCR with the HTBI primer set. A single record per CDR3 protein comes from TCRdb applying MiXCR to the multiplex PCR reads. Here the sample spans 300,000 to 450,000 distinct CDR3 sequences, about 15% being singletons. The sequencing input was blood. The receptors come from a woman aged 25 to 39 with Graves' ophthalmopathy.

This clonotype was found many times. This chain links TRBV2 with TRBJ2-7; D is perhaps TRBD1 (5 bases). Per germline, CDR1 SNHLY and CDR2 FYNNEI. The CDR3 covers 14 residues. The germline V and J ends were trimmed by 1 base and 2 bases, with 9 bases remaining between them. CDR3 coding DNA: TGTGCCAGCAGTGAAGTTAGGACAACCTACGAGCAGTACTTC. Translation: CASSEVRTTYEQYF.

This clonotype was picked up a small number of times. One end of the junction varies from germline; a read error may be responsible. This rearrangement joins TRBV7-9 to TRBJ1-3; D is possibly TRBD1 (5 bases). This CDR3 contains 14 residues. Germline V lookup: CDR1 SEHNR, CDR2 FQNEAQ (reference sequence). The CDR3 loop is CASSPGTSGDTIYF. Written as DNA, the CDR3 is TGTGCCAGCAGCCCCGGGACCTCTGGAGACACCATATATTTT.

This clonotype was recorded many times. The chain recombines TRBV5-1 with TRBJ2-1; either TRBD1 or TRBD2 may supply D (6 bases each). V was pared by 4 bases and J by 10 bases, with 12 bases between. The CDR3 extends over 12 amino acids. Germline-derived CDR1 and CDR2 are SGHRS and YFSETQ. CDR3 protein: CASSPGGREQFF. The CDR3 nucleotides are TGCGCCAGCAGCCCCGGGGGCCGGGAGCAGTTCTTC.

This clonotype was recorded many times. The chain recombines TRBV3-1 with TRBJ2-2, with D tentatively TRBD2 (6 bases). V lost 1 base to trimming and J lost 7 bases, with 16 bases between them. The CDR3 spans 16 residues. Per germline, CDR1 LGHDT and CDR2 YNNKEL (reference sequence). Here the CDR3 DNA reads TGTGCCAGCAGCCAAGGGTCCACTAGCTGGATCGGGGAGCTGTTTTTT. It is translated as CASSQGSTSWIGELFF. The full variable domain, in which reference TRBV3-1 and TRBJ2-2 provide the parts outside the CDR3, is DTAVSQTPKYLVTQMGNDKSIKCEQNLGHDTMYWYKQDSKKFLKIMFSYNNKELIINETVPNRFSPKSPDKAHLNLHINSLELGDSAVYFCASSQGSTSWIGELFFGEGSRLTVL.

This chain connects TRBV19 to TRBJ2-4; D not certain. The CDR3 covers 16 residues. Germline CDR1 and CDR2: LNHDA and SQIVND (reference sequence). The V end lost 5 bases, the J end lost 0 bases, and 14 bases lay between the germline ends. The CDR3 DNA sequence: TGTGCCAGTAGTCCTCGAGAAGTACTAGCCAAAAACATTCAGTACTTC. Its translation is CASSPREVLAKNIQYF.

In its sample, this clonotype was seen many times. This sequence joins TRBV3-1 and TRBJ2-4; TRBD2 matches at 13 bases. The junction had 3 bases not matched to a gene; V was cut back by 2 bases and J by 2 bases. The CDR3 spans 17 residues. Germline values: CDR1 LGHDT, CDR2 YNNKEL (reference sequence). This chain's CDR3 is CASSQSTSGGTKNIQYF. The CDR3 DNA reads TGTGCCAGCAGCCAATCGACTAGCGGGGGGACCAAAAACATTCAGTACTTC.

The rearrangement uses TRBV3-1 and TRBJ2-2; the match to TRBD2 covers 14 bases. The germline gives CDR1 LGHDT, CDR2 YNNKEL (reference sequence). This CDR3 is built from 17 residues. V lost 4 bases, J lost 5 bases, and 6 bases stayed unmatched. CDR3 sequence: CASSPTGTSGSTGELFF. The CDR3 DNA reads as TGTGCCAGCAGCCCTACCGGGACTAGCGGGAGTACCGGGGAGCTGTTTTTT.

This clonotype showed up many times. V is TRBV12-3 or TRBV12-4 and J is TRBJ2-5; 8 bases map to TRBD2. The CDR3 extends over 15 amino acids. The junction had 8 bases not matched to a gene; V was cut back by 4 bases and J by 4 bases. The CDR3 region has the DNA TGTGCCAGCAGTTCCCGCCGGGGGGGGCCAGAGACCCAGTACTTC. Translation gives CASSSRRGGPETQYF.

This clonotype appeared many times. The rearrangement links TRBV7-8 to TRBJ2-1; D not resolved. The CDR3 spans 17 residues. Germline CDR1 reads SGHVS; CDR2 reads FQNEAQ. Trimming removed 0 bases at V and 5 bases at J, with 17 bases between. The CDR3 coding sequence is TGTGCCAGCAGCTTAGCAAGTCTGCGGAACCAACACAATGAGCAGTTCTTC. Protein product: CASSLASLRNQHNEQFF.

This clonotype was counted ten times or more. The chain joins TRBV7-9 to TRBJ2-7, with D perhaps matching TRBD1 (8 bases). The CDR3 totals 14 residues. CDR1 and CDR2 from the germline V gene are SEHNR and FQNEAQ (reference sequence). Trimming shortened V by 5 bases and J by 1 base, and 12 bases separated the two germline ends. This CDR3 is CASSTGGVSYEQYF. The DNA of the CDR3 is TGTGCCAGCAGCACAGGGGGGGTTTCCTACGAGCAGTACTTC.

This clonotype was counted only a few times. The rearrangement uses TRBV20-1 and TRBJ1-5; 7 bases align to TRBD1. This CDR3 comprises 13 residues. Trimming removed 3 bases from V and 11 bases from J; junction bases left unmatched: 10. The germline gives CDR1 DFQATT, CDR2 SNEGSKA (reference sequence). CDR3 nucleotides: TGCAGTGCTAGGCACAGGGGTATAGCGGCCCAGCATTTT. Protein: CSARHRGIAAQHF.

This clonotype was seen many times. This chain joins TRBV4-1 and TRBJ2-3; D is uncertain. Germline lookup yields CDR1 MGHRA and CDR2 YSYEKL. This CDR3 has 18 amino acids. V lost 0 bases and J 0 bases, leaving 16 bases between the germline ends. The CDR3 region has the DNA TGCGCCAGCAGCCAAGATCATACCTTGGACGGGAGCACAGATACGCAGTATTTT. Translating it yields CASSQDHTLDGSTDTQYF.

The rearrangement links TRBV20-1 to TRBJ2-3; a possible D gene is TRBD2 (5 bases). CDR3 length: 12 amino acids. Germline V CDR1 and CDR2: DFQATT, SNEGSKA (reference sequence). The DNA for the CDR3 is TGCGGCCCCGGGCGGGTGGGGGATACGCAGTATTTT. It is translated as CGPGRVGDTQYF.

This clonotype was seen repeatedly, ten times or more. The V call is TRBV7-3, the J call TRBJ2-1; 11 nucleotides match TRBD2. Unmatched junction bases numbered 4, after V lost 5 bases and J lost 4 bases. The CDR3 has 15 amino acids. CDR1 is SGHTA and CDR2 is FQGTGA in the germline V gene. Here the CDR3 reads CASSRSGGAYNEQFF. The DNA for the CDR3 is TGTGCCAGCAGCCGTAGCGGGGGGGCATACAATGAGCAGTTCTTC.

This clonotype was counted at least ten times. J is TRBJ1-2 and V is TRBV3-1; 12 positions agree with TRBD1. J gave up 4 bases and V 5 bases, and 8 bases lay outside the gene matches. CDR3 length: 16 residues. CDR1 is LGHDT and CDR2 is YNNKEL in the germline V gene (reference sequence). This chain's CDR3 is CASSSRDRGPGYGYTF. In nucleotides, the CDR3 is TGTGCCAGCAGCTCCCGGGACAGGGGGCCGGGCTATGGCTACACCTTC.

This clonotype was counted ten times or more. J is TRBJ1-2 and V is TRBV27; D gene uncertain. The CDR3 totals 13 residues. With 7 bases removed from V and 2 bases from J, the gap between germline ends came to 11 bases. Germline V lookup: CDR1 MNHEY, CDR2 SMNVEV (reference sequence). For the CDR3, the DNA is TGTGCCAGCAAGAGCGCTGACAACTATGGCTACACCTTC. Its translation: CASKSADNYGYTF.

The chain uses TRBV20-1 and TRBJ1-6; 8 positions agree with TRBD1. Germline CDR1 is DFQATT and CDR2 is SNEGSKA (reference sequence). Germline trimming cut 3 bases from V and 6 bases from J; bases unmatched to any gene: 10. This CDR3 is 16 amino acids long. The CDR3 loop reads CSARQDRGLRNSPLHF. The CDR3 region has the DNA TGCAGTGCTAGGCAAGACAGGGGATTGCGTAATTCACCCCTCCACTTT.

The gene calls are TRBV7-9 and TRBJ2-1; the D gene could be TRBD1 or TRBD2 (7 bases each). Trimming stripped 6 bases from V and 9 bases from J, with 27 bases between. Per germline, CDR1 SEHNR and CDR2 FQNEAQ (reference sequence). The CDR3 is 17 residues long. The CDR3: CASRLKPDREGEVEQFF. The CDR3, as DNA: TGTGCCAGCAGGTTAAAACCCGACAGGGAGGGTGAAGTTGAGCAGTTCTTC.

There are many counts of this clonotype. The rearrangement uses TRBV10-1 and TRBJ2-5, with 8 bases that match TRBD1. Trimming removed 5 bases from V and 5 bases from J; junction bases left unmatched: 13. The CDR3 spans 16 residues. Germline CDR1 reads WNHNN; CDR2 reads SYGVQD (reference sequence). The CDR3 sequence: CASSQEPGQVSETQYF. The CDR3 coding sequence is TGCGCCAGCAGTCAAGAACCGGGACAGGTATCGGAGACCCAGTACTTC.

This clonotype was recorded many times. This chain links TRBV12-3 or TRBV12-4 with TRBJ2-7; 8 bases match TRBD1. This CDR3 is built from 18 residues. The V and J ends lost 1 base and 5 bases, in that order; junction bases with no gene match: 16. In nucleotides, the CDR3 is TGTGCCAGCAGTTTAGGGGGATGGGCAGGGGGCGACGGGAACGAGCAGTACTTC. Its protein is CASSLGGWAGGDGNEQYF.

The V and J genes are TRBV7-3 and TRBJ2-3, with D possibly TRBD2 on 6 matching bases. Trimming took off 0 bases at V and 1 base at J, with 11 bases between the two ends. The CDR3 is 16 amino acids. Germline CDR1 reads SGHTA; CDR2 reads FQGTGA. CDR3 DNA sequence: TGTGCCAGCAGCTTAACTGGCGGGACCCGCACAGATACGCAGTATTTT. The encoded protein is CASSLTGGTRTDTQYF.

This clonotype has a count of ten or more. The chain carries TRBV30 and TRBJ2-2; 12 positions agree with TRBD2. This CDR3 is built from 15 residues. Germline CDR1 GTSNPN, CDR2 SVGIG (reference sequence). Trimming at V came to 0 bases and at J to 4 bases, leaving 0 bases not matched to a gene. CDR3 residues: CAWSVLAGGTGELFF. The CDR3 nucleotides read TGTGCCTGGAGTGTACTAGCGGGAGGCACCGGGGAGCTGTTTTTT.

A few counts support this clonotype. The chain employs TRBV6-1 and TRBJ1-2; D is undetermined. With 6 bases removed from V and 3 bases from J, the gap between germline ends came to 11 bases. Germline V gene data show CDR1 as MNHNS and CDR2 as SASEGT. The CDR3 extends over 13 amino acids. DNA for the CDR3: TGTGCCAGCAGGTTAGCAGTGGACTATGGCTACACCTTC. Translated, it gives CASRLAVDYGYTF.

This clonotype was detected ten times or more. V is TRBV2 and J is TRBJ1-3; TRBD1 matches at 10 bases. In germline, CDR1 is SNHLY, CDR2 FYNNEI. This CDR3 comprises 15 residues. The J segment lost 2 bases and the V segment lost 6 bases, leaving 4 bases of the junction unmatched. CDR3: CASRTGGAPGNTIYF. The CDR3 DNA follows: TGTGCCAGCAGGACAGGGGGCGCGCCTGGAAACACCATATATTTT.

This clonotype occurred a few times. The rearrangement joins TRBV10-3 to TRBJ1-4; 7 nucleotides line up with TRBD1. The CDR3 covers 14 residues. Germline values: CDR1 ENHRY, CDR2 SYGVKD. Trimming at V came to 10 bases and at J to 3 bases, leaving 8 bases not matched to a gene. CDR3: CATRDRDANEKLFF. The CDR3 region has the DNA TGTGCCACCCGAGACAGGGACGCTAATGAAAAACTGTTTTTT.

A remark on this clonotype: Since a much larger clone is just one base distant, this may be a read error. This chain uses TRBV27 with TRBJ2-3; D is undetermined. Germline CDR1 reads MNHEY; CDR2 reads SMNVEV (reference sequence). V lost 4 bases and J 2 bases, leaving 4 bases between the germline ends. The CDR3 is 12 residues long. CDR3 amino acids: CASSSHTDTQYF. In DNA, the CDR3 is TGTGCCAGCAGTTCCCACACAGATACGCAGTATTTT.

This clonotype was seen at least ten times. The chain combines TRBV7-8 with TRBJ1-1; perhaps TRBD1 as D (5 bases). Germline V CDR1 and CDR2: SGHVS, FQNEAQ. Trimming took 5 bases from V and 3 from J, leaving 13 bases between them. The CDR3 is 14 amino acids. CDR3 loop: CASSITGFYTEAFF. In DNA, the CDR3 is TGTGCCAGCAGCATTACAGGATTCTACACTGAAGCTTTCTTT.

Ten or more counts support this clonotype. This rearrangement joins TRBV7-2 to TRBJ1-2; unclear D gene. Trimming removed 1 base at V and 4 bases at J, with 16 bases between. The germline gives CDR1 SGHTA, CDR2 FQGNSA. The CDR3 covers 16 residues. The CDR3 sequence is CASSLDITTNSYGYTF. DNA for the CDR3: TGTGCCAGCAGCTTAGATATAACGACTAATAGCTATGGCTACACCTTC.

This clonotype has ten or more counts. V usage is TRBV3-1 and J usage is TRBJ2-5; 10 positions match TRBD1. Germline CDR1 reads LGHDT; CDR2 reads YNNKEL (reference sequence). V lost 3 bases, J lost 5 bases, and 9 bases stayed unmatched. The CDR3 is made up of 16 amino acids. This CDR3 is CASSQDRDRGWETQYF. In DNA, the CDR3 is TGTGCCAGCAGCCAGGACCGGGACAGGGGATGGGAGACCCAGTACTTC.

This clonotype was seen a single time. The V call is TRBV20-1, the J call TRBJ1-1; maybe TRBD1 (5 bases). Germline V gene data show CDR1 as DFQATT and CDR2 as SNEGSKA (reference sequence). The CDR3 length is 13 residues. The V end lost 3 bases, the J end lost 0 bases, and 8 bases lay between the germline ends. The CDR3 region has the DNA TGCAGTGCTAGTGGGGCAGTGAACACTGAAGCTTTCTTT. It translates to CSASGAVNTEAFF.